This T cell receptor beta chain was identified during a study of T cell responses to AZD1222 COVID-19 vaccine. The CDR3 spans 14 residues. In germline, CDR1 is SGDLS, CDR2 YYNGEE. V lost 0 bases and J lost 2, with 9 bases in between. Sequenced by immunoSEQ multiplex PCR; TCRdb stores in-frame clones only, minus some. The sample carries about 73,000 clones, about 91% recorded once. The sequences come from peripheral blood, collected on day 0 of AZD1222 vaccination. The chain has TRBV9 and TRBJ2-7; D gene uncertain. The clonotype originates from an adult in good health. CDR3 coding DNA: TGTGCCAGCAGCGTAGGAGAACGGGCCTACGAGCAGTACTTC. Translated, it gives CASSVGERAYEQYF.